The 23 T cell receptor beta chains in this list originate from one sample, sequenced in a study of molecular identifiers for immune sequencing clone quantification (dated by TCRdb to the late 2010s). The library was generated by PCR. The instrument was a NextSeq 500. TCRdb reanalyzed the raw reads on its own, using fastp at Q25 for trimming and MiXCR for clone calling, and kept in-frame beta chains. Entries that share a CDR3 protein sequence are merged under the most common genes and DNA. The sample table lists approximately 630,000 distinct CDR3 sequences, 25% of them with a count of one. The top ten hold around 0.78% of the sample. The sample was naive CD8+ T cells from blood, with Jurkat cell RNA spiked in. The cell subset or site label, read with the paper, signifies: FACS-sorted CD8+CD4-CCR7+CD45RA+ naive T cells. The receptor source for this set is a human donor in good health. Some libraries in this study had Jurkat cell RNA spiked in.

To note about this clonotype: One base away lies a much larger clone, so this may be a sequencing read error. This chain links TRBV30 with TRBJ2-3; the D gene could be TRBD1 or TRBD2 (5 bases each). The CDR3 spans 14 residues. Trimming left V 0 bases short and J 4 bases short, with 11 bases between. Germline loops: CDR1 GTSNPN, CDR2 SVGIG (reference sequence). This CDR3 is CAWSVGVRADTQYF. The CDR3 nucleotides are TGTGCCTGGAGTGTGGGGGTCCGCGCAGATACGCAGTATTTT.

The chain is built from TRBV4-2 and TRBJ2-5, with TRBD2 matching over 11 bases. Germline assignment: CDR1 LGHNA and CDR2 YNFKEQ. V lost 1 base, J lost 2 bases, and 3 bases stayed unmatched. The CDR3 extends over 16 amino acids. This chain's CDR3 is CASSQGWTSGQETQYF. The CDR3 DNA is TGTGCCAGCAGCCAAGGGTGGACTAGCGGGCAAGAGACCCAGTACTTC.

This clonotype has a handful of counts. CDR3 nucleotides: TGCGCCAGCAGTGAGTCTGTGACCACAACAGATACGCAGTATTTT. This translates into CASSESVTTTDTQYF. This chain links TRBV10-1 with TRBJ2-3, with D uncertain. CDR3 length equals 15 residues. The germline CDR1 and CDR2 sequences are WNHNN and SYGVQD (reference sequence). With 0 bases removed from V and 3 bases from J, the gap between germline ends came to 10 bases.

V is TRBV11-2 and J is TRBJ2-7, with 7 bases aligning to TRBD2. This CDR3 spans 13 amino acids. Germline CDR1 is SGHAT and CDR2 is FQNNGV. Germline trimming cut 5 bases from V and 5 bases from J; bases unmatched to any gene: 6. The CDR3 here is CASSPSTSHEQYF. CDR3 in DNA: TGTGCCAGCAGCCCCTCGACTAGCCACGAGCAGTACTTC.

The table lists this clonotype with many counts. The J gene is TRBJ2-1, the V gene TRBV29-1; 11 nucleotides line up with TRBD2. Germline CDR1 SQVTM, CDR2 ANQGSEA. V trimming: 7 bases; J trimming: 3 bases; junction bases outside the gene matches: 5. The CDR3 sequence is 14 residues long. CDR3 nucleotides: TGCAGCGCTCTTAGCGGGGGGGACTACAATGAGCAGTTCTTC. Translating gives CSALSGGDYNEQFF.

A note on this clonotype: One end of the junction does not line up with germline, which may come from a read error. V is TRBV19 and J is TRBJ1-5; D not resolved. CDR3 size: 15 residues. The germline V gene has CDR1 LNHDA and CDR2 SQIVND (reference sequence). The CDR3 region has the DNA TGTGCCAGTATCCTCGCCCCCGATAGCAGTCAGCCCCAGCATTTT. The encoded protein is CASILAPDSSQPQHF.

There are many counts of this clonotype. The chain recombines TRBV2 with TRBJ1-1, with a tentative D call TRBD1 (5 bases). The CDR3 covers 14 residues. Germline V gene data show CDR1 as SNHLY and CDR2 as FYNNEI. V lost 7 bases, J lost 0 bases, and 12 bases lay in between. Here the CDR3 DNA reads TGTGCCAGCATTGGGGGTAGACTGAACACTGAAGCTTTCTTT. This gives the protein CASIGGRLNTEAFF.

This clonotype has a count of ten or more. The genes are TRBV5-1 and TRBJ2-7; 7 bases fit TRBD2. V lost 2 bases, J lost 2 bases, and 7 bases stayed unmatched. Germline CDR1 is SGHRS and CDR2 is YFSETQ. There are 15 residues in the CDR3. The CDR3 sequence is CASSFLGLTAYEQYF. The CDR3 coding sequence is TGCGCCAGCAGCTTCCTGGGACTAACGGCCTACGAGCAGTACTTC.

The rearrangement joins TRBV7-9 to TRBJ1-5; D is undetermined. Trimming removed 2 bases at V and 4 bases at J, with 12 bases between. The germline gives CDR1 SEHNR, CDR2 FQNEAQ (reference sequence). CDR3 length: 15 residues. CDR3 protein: CASSLFFRLNQPQHF. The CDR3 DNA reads TGTGCCAGCAGCTTATTTTTTAGGCTGAATCAGCCCCAGCATTTT.

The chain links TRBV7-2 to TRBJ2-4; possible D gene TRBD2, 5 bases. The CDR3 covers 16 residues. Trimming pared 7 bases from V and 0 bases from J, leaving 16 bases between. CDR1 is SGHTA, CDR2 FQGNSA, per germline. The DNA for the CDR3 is TGTGCCAGCACCCCCCCTGGGGAGCCAGCCAAAAACATTCAGTACTTC. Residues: CASTPPGEPAKNIQYF.

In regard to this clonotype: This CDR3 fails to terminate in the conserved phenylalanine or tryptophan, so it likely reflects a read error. The CDR3 DNA sequence: TGTGCCAGCAGCTCTACGGGGAGCACAGATACGCAGTATGTG. Residues: CASSSTGSTDTQYV. The chain recombines TRBV7-9 with TRBJ2-3; weak D call: TRBD2 (5 bases). The CDR3 has 14 residues. CDR1 SEHNR and CDR2 FQNEAQ come from the germline V gene (reference sequence). Trimming stripped 4 bases from V and 0 bases from J, with 8 bases between.

CDR3 protein: CASSYLTASAYNEQFF. The CDR3 nucleotides read TGTGCCAGCAGTTACCTGACCGCCAGCGCCTACAATGAGCAGTTCTTC. This chain connects TRBV6-2 or TRBV6-3 to TRBJ2-1; D gene unclear. Germline V lookup: CDR1 MNHEY, CDR2 SVGEGT. The CDR3 extends over 16 amino acids. V was cut by 2 bases and J by 2 bases, with 13 bases left in between.

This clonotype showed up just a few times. CDR3 protein: CASSPQRGQEQIYGYTF. Written as DNA, the CDR3 is TGTGCCAGCAGCCCCCAAAGGGGACAGGAGCAAATCTATGGCTACACCTTC. The chain joins TRBV7-9 to TRBJ1-2, with 8 bases aligning to TRBD1. Trimming removed 5 bases from V and 4 bases from J; junction bases left unmatched: 15. Germline V CDR1 and CDR2: SEHNR, FQNEAQ (reference sequence). This CDR3 spans 17 amino acids.

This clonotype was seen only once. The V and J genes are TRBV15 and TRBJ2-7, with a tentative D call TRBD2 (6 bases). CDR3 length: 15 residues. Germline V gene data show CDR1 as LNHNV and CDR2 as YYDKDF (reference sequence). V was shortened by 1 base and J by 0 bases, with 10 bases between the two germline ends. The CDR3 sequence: CATSRGGTGSYEQYF. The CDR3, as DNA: TGTGCCACCAGCAGAGGGGGGACTGGCTCCTACGAGCAGTACTTC.

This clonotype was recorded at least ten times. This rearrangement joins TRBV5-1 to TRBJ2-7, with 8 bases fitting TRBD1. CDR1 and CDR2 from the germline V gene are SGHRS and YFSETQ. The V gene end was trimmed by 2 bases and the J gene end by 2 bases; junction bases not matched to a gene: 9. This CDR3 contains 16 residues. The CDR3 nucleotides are TGCGCCAGCAGCTTCGAGACAGGGGCAGTTACCTACGAGCAGTACTTC. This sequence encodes CASSFETGAVTYEQYF.

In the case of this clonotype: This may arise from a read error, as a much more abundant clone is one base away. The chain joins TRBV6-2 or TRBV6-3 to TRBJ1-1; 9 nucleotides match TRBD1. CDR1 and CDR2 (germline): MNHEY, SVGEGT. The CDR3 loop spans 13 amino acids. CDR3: CARRTGGGTEAFF. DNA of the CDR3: TGTGCCCGCAGAACAGGGGGCGGCACTGAAGCTTTCTTT.

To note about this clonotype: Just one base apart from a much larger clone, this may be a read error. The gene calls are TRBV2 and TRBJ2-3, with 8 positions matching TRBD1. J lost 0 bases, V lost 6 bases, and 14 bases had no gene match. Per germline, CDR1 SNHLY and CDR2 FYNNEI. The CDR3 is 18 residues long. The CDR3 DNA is TGTGCCAGCAGCCCTGGTTTTAGGACAGGGCAAAGCACAGATACGCAGTATTTT. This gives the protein CASSPGFRTGQSTDTQYF.

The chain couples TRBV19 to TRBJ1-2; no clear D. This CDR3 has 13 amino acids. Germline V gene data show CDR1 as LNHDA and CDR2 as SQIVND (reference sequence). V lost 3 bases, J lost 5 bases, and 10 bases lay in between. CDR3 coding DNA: TGTGCCAGTAGTATCGCCAGACTATATGGCTACACCTTC. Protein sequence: CASSIARLYGYTF.

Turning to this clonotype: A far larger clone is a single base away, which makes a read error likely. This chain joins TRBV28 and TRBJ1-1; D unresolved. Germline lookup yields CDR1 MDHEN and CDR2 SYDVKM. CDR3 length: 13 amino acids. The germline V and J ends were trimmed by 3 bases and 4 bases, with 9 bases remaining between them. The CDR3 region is CASSFGESTEAFF. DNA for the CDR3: TGTGCCAGCAGTTTCGGGGAGAGCACTGAAGCTTTCTTT.

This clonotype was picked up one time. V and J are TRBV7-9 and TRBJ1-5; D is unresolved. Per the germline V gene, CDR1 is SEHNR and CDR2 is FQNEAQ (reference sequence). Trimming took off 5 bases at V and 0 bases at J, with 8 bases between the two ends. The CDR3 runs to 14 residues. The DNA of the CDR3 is TGTGCCAGCAGCGGAATTGGTAGCAATCAGCCCCAGCATTTT. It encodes CASSGIGSNQPQHF.

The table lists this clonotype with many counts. The CDR3 region has the DNA TGTGCCAGCAGCTTAACCAGCGGGGGGGCCACAGATACGCAGTATTTT. It specifies CASSLTSGGATDTQYF. This sequence joins TRBV7-6 and TRBJ2-3, with 10 nucleotides matching TRBD2. The trim removed 2 bases at V and 2 bases at J, leaving 4 bases unmatched. Germline V CDR1 and CDR2: SGHVS, FNYEAQ. This CDR3 is built from 16 residues.

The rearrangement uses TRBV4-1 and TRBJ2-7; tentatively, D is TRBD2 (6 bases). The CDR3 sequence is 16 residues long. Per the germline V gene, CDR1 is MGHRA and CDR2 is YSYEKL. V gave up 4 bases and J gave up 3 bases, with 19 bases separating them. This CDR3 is CASSPLGATGVYEQYF. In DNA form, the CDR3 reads TGCGCCAGCAGCCCTCTCGGGGCGACGGGAGTCTACGAGCAGTACTTC.

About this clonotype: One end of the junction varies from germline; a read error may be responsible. The CDR3 DNA is TGTGCCGGCAGCTTCAGACAGGGGGTTCGGTACGAGCAGTACTTC. Residues: CAGSFRQGVRYEQYF. The V call is TRBV7-8, the J call TRBJ2-7, with 9 bases lining up with TRBD1. The CDR3 sequence is 15 residues long. Germline V gives CDR1 SGHVS, CDR2 FQNEAQ. Drawing the rest from reference TRBV7-8 and TRBJ2-7, the complete variable domain is GAGVSQSPRYKVAKRGQDVALRCDPISGHVSLFWYQQALGQGPEFLTYFQNEAQLDKSGLPSDRFFAERPEGSVSTLKIQRTQQEDSAVYLCAGSFRQGVRYEQYFGPGTRLTVT.